Listed here are 32 T cell receptor beta chains from one sample, sequenced in a study of CXCR3-negative and CXCR3-positive naive CD8 T cells. Study findings and constraints: Naive cells with CXCR3 showed TRB CDR3s that were more hydrophobic than those in CXCR3-negative naive cells.

TRB cDNA libraries were made by UMI-labeled 5' RACE. Reprocessing the 5' RACE reads, TCRdb reports a single entry for every CDR3 protein and omits DNA. This sample contains 65,000 to 75,000 distinct CDR3 sequences. Their specific antigens are unknown. The material sequenced was naive CXCR3+ CD8+ T cells from blood. Specified subset: CD45RO-CCR7+CD27+CD95- naive CD8+ T cells expressing CXCR3 (TNR3+). The receptors stem from a human donor in good health. Some clones in this sample may be carry-over from other donors' samples.

This chain connects TRBV3-1 to TRBJ1-1; without DNA, the TCRdb call of TRBD1 cannot be checked. The CDR3 covers 14 residues. Looked up from germline, CDR1 is LGHDT and CDR2 is YNNKEL (reference sequence). CDR3: CASSNSGTNTEAFF.

V is TRBV4-3 and J is TRBJ2-1; TCRdb picks TRBD2, but there is no DNA to check that call. The CDR3 consists of 15 residues. Per germline, CDR1 LGHNA and CDR2 YSLEER. The CDR3 loop reads CASSQIRGGYGEQFF.

The V gene is TRBV2, the J gene TRBJ1-1. The CDR3 sequence is 13 residues long. CDR1 is SNHLY, CDR2 FYNNEI, per germline. The CDR3 sequence is CASSEGRHTEAFF.

V usage is TRBV29-1 and J usage is TRBJ2-7; TCRdb indicates TRBD1, and absent DNA this call remains unverified. Germline V lookup: CDR1 SQVTM, CDR2 ANQGSEA. The CDR3 is 12 amino acids. The CDR3 spells CSVLGQDYEQYF.

J is TRBJ2-1 and V is TRBV2; the TCRdb call, TRBD1, lacks DNA for checking. The CDR3 has 19 residues. Germline CDR1 is SNHLY and CDR2 is FYNNEI. This CDR3 reads CASLFPSRRGLYETDEQFF. Full variable domain (missing parts from reference TRBV2 and TRBJ2-1): EPEVTQTPSHQVTQMGQEVILRCVPISNHLYFYWYRQILGQKVEFLVSFYNNEISEKSEIFDDQFSVERPDGSNFTLKIRSTKLEDSAMYFCASLFPSRRGLYETDEQFFGPGTRLTVL.

CDR3: CASSLGGSLSYNEQFF. The chain has TRBV5-6 and TRBJ2-1; the TCRdb call, TRBD1, lacks DNA for checking. The CDR3 loop spans 16 amino acids. The germline V gene has CDR1 SGHDT and CDR2 YYEEEE.

The gene calls are TRBV5-1 and TRBJ2-5; the TRBD1 assignment by TCRdb is unverifiable without DNA. Germline V gene sequence: CDR1 SGHRS, CDR2 YFSETQ. This CDR3 contains 18 residues. The CDR3 sequence: CASSLPGPVIRNQETQYF. The full variable domain, with the rest looked up from reference TRBV5-1 and TRBJ2-5, is KAGVTQTPRYLIKTRGQQVTLSCSPISGHRSVSWYQQTPGQGLQFLFEYFSETQRNKGNFPGRFSGRQFSNSRSEMNVSTLELGDSALYLCASSLPGPVIRNQETQYFGPGTRLLVL.

This chain uses TRBV6-5 with TRBJ2-7; TCRdb's D call of TRBD2 is untestable without DNA. The CDR3 is 13 amino acids. The germline gives CDR1 MNHEY, CDR2 SVGAGI. CDR3 loop: CASSVAGTYEQYF.

This sequence joins TRBV7-9 and TRBJ2-2. The CDR3 totals 15 residues. Germline CDR1 reads SEHNR; CDR2 reads FQNEAQ (reference sequence). The CDR3 sequence is CASSLAGSNTGELFF.

V usage is TRBV10-3 and J usage is TRBJ2-5; lacking DNA, the TRBD2 call made by TCRdb goes unchecked. In germline, CDR1 is ENHRY, CDR2 SYGVKD. CDR3 length equals 14 residues. The CDR3 region is CAISEAREGETQYF.

This rearrangement joins TRBV7-9 to TRBJ2-2; there is no DNA to check the TCRdb D call of TRBD1. The CDR3 extends over 15 amino acids. The germline V gene has CDR1 SEHNR and CDR2 FQNEAQ (reference sequence). The CDR3 sequence is CASNHAPPNTGELFF.

The chain employs TRBV29-1 and TRBJ2-7; TCRdb's D gene call, TRBD2, goes unchecked for lack of DNA. Germline lookup yields CDR1 SQVTM and CDR2 ANQGSEA. The CDR3 contains 16 residues. The CDR3 is CSVVDRDSSTGYEQYF.

J is TRBJ2-2 and V is TRBV30. The CDR3 has 13 residues. The germline V gene encodes CDR1 GTSNPN and CDR2 SVGIG (reference sequence). CDR3 sequence: CAWSEGYTGELFF.

This chain's CDR3 is CASSLVTQDGQGEQYF. The chain links TRBV12-3 or TRBV12-4 to TRBJ2-7; TCRdb's D call of TRBD2 is untestable without DNA. There are 16 residues in the CDR3.

This rearrangement joins TRBV27 to TRBJ2-2; checking the TCRdb D call of TRBD2 is not possible without DNA. Looked up from germline, CDR1 is MNHEY and CDR2 is SMNVEV (reference sequence). The CDR3 totals 13 residues. The chain's CDR3 is CASREGNTGELFF.

This rearrangement joins TRBV28 to TRBJ2-5; TCRdb gives TRBD2 as the D gene, but with no DNA this cannot be confirmed. CDR3 length equals 18 residues. Germline lookup yields CDR1 MDHEN and CDR2 SYDVKM. The CDR3 reads CASSLSGLAGGLGETQYF.

The chain couples TRBV10-3 to TRBJ2-2. The CDR3 has 11 residues. Germline CDR1 ENHRY, CDR2 SYGVKD. This chain's CDR3 is CAISEAGELFF.

The gene calls are TRBV29-1 and TRBJ1-1. The CDR3 length is 13 residues. Germline V CDR1 and CDR2: SQVTM, ANQGSEA. CDR3 amino acids: CSATARGGAEAFF.

The chain employs TRBV27 and TRBJ2-7; absent DNA, TCRdb's TRBD1 call cannot be checked. The CDR3 covers 15 residues. Germline values: CDR1 MNHEY, CDR2 SMNVEV (reference sequence). CDR3 amino acids: CASSPMLGPKVEQYF.

CDR3 residues: CASSSRDREDTQYF. This chain uses TRBV7-9 with TRBJ2-3; TCRdb's D gene call, TRBD1, goes unchecked for lack of DNA. Germline V gives CDR1 SEHNR, CDR2 FQNEAQ (reference sequence). The CDR3 has 14 residues. The entire variable domain, with the rest obtained from reference TRBV7-9 and TRBJ2-3, is as follows: DTGVSQNPRHKITKRGQNVTFRCDPISEHNRLYWYRQTLGQGPEFLTYFQNEAQLEKSRLLSDRFSAERPKGSFSTLEIQRTEQGDSAMYLCASSSRDREDTQYFGPGTRLTVL.

This rearrangement joins TRBV6-2 or TRBV6-3 to TRBJ2-5. The CDR3 has 11 residues. Germline values: CDR1 MNHEY, CDR2 SVGEGT. The CDR3 spells CASRRQETQYF.

The genes are TRBV7-9 and TRBJ2-5; lacking DNA, the TRBD1 call made by TCRdb goes unchecked. CDR1 and CDR2 from the germline V gene are SEHNR and FQNEAQ (reference sequence). This CDR3 region has 15 residues. This CDR3 is CASRQTGGRQETQYF.

The chain has TRBV9 and TRBJ2-7; TCRdb reports TRBD1, a call that lacks DNA to check it against. The CDR3 runs to 11 residues. CDR1 is SGDLS and CDR2 is YYNGEE in the germline V gene. CDR3 amino acids: CASSPGYEQYF. Full variable domain (rest looked up from reference TRBV9 and TRBJ2-7): DSGVTQTPKHLITATGQRVTLRCSPRSGDLSVYWYQQSLDQGLQFLIQYYNGEERAKGNILERFSAQQFPDLHSELNLSSLELGDSALYFCASSPGYEQYFGPGTRLTVT.

The rearrangement links TRBV25-1 to TRBJ2-1; TCRdb outputs TRBD2, but without DNA this stays unchecked. The germline V gene encodes CDR1 MGHDK and CDR2 SYGVNS. The CDR3 has 18 residues. The CDR3 protein is CASSVGVVGLADYNEQFF. Looking up the rest from reference TRBV25-1 and TRBJ2-1 gives the full variable domain: EADIYQTPRYLVIGTGKKITLECSQTMGHDKMYWYQQDPGMELHLIHYSYGVNSTEKGDLSSESTVSRIRTEHFPLTLESARPSHTSQYLCASSVGVVGLADYNEQFFGPGTRLTVL.

The chain couples TRBV19 to TRBJ2-1. This CDR3 is 14 amino acids long. CDR1 is LNHDA and CDR2 is SQIVND in the germline V gene (reference sequence). CDR3: CASSIAAAYNEQFF.

V is TRBV21-1 and J is TRBJ2-1; as DNA is missing, the TRBD1 call by TCRdb cannot be tested. TRBV21-1 constitutes a pseudogene. The CDR3 totals 15 residues. The CDR3 spells CASSQGQGFDNEQFF.

V gene TRBV4-2 combines with J gene TRBJ2-7; TCRdb names TRBD2, which stays unverified in the absence of DNA. Per germline, CDR1 LGHNA and CDR2 YNFKEQ. This CDR3 is built from 16 residues. The chain's CDR3 is CASSQDLGSGGNEQYF.

The chain is built from TRBV18 and TRBJ1-2. CDR1 and CDR2 (germline): KGHSH, LQKENI. The length of the CDR3 is 15 residues. The CDR3 is CASSPGLGANYGYTF.

The chain carries TRBV5-1 and TRBJ2-1. Germline V gives CDR1 SGHRS, CDR2 YFSETQ. CDR3 length: 14 residues. The CDR3 reads CASSVGSSYNEQFF.

The rearrangement uses TRBV15 and TRBJ2-1. The CDR3 loop spans 13 amino acids. Per the germline V gene, CDR1 is LNHNV and CDR2 is YYDKDF (reference sequence). CDR3 protein: CATSSGVYNEQFF.

This rearrangement joins TRBV7-9 to TRBJ1-1; without DNA, the TCRdb call of TRBD1 cannot be checked. The CDR3 is 14 amino acids. CDR1 and CDR2 (germline): SEHNR, FQNEAQ (reference sequence). The CDR3 sequence is CASSGQGEYTEAFF. The variable domain in full, with the rest retrieved from reference TRBV7-9 and TRBJ1-1, is DTGVSQNPRHKITKRGQNVTFRCDPISEHNRLYWYRQTLGQGPEFLTYFQNEAQLEKSRLLSDRFSAERPKGSFSTLEIQRTEQGDSAMYLCASSGQGEYTEAFFGQGTRLTVV.

The chain carries TRBV5-5 and TRBJ2-5; absent DNA, TCRdb's TRBD2 call cannot be checked. Germline CDR1 and CDR2: SGHKS and YYEKEE (reference sequence). This CDR3 has 15 amino acids. CDR3 in amino acids: CASSPGLILQETQYF.